This TCR beta chain was found in a study of early T cells in non-severe SARS-CoV-2 infection. Germline V gene lookup returns CDR1 LGHNT and CDR2 FRNRAP. The CDR3 consists of 14 residues. TCRdb re-called the 5' RACE reads through MiXCR, storing one row per CDR3 protein. Counted here are some 29,000 distinct CDR3 sequences, around 6% occurring once; the ten biggest clones make up less than 6%. This clonotype was counted at least ten times. The junction does not match germline at one end; this may be a read error. The sequenced sample consisted of whole blood. The chain employs TRBV12-5 and TRBJ2-3, with a possible D match to TRBD1 (5 bases). The source is an adult who was a healthcare worker with PCR-confirmed SARS-CoV-2 infection or an uninfected control (not recorded which). Written as DNA, the CDR3 is TGTGCTAGTGGCTTGGACATTGGGACAGATACGCAGTATTTT. Its translation is CASGLDIGTDTQYF.